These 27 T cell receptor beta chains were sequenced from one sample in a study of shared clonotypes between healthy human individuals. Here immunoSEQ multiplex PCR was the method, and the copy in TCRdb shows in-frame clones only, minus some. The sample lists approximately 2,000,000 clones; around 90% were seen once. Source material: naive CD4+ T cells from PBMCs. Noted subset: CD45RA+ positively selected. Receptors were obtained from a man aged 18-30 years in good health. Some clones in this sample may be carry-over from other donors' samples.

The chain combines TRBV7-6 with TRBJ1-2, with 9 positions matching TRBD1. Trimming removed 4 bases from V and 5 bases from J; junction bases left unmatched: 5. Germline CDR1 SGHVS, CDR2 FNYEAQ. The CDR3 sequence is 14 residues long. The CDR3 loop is CASSSGQGGYGYTF. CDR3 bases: TGTGCCAGCAGCTCGGGACAGGGAGGGTATGGCTACACCTTC.

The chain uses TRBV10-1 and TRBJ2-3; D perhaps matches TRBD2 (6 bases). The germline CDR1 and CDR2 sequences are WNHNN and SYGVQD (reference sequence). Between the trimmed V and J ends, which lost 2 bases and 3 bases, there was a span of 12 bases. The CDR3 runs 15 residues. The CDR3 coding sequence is TGCGCCAGCAGTGAGGGGGGGAGTCGTACAGATACGCAGTATTTT. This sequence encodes CASSEGGSRTDTQYF.

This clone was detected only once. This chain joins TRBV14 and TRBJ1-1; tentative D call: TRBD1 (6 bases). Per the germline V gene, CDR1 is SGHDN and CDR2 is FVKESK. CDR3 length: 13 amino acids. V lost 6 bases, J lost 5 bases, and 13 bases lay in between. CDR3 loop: CASSLQGVTEAFF. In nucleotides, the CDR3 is TGTGCCAGCAGTTTACAGGGAGTGACTGAAGCTTTCTTT.

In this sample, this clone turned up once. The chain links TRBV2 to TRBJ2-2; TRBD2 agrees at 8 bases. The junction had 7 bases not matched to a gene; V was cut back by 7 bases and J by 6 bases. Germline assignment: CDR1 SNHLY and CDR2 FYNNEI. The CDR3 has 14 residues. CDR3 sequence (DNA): TGTGCCAGCACCCTTAGCGGGAAGGCCGGGGAGCTGTTTTTT. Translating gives CASTLSGKAGELFF.

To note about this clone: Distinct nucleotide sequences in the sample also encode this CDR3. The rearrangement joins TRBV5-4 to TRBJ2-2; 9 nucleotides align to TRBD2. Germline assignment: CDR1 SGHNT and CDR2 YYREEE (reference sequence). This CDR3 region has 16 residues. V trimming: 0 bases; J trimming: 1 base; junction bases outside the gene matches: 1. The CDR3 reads CASSLGLAVNTGELFF. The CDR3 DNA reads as TGTGCCAGCAGCTTGGGACTAGCGGTGAACACCGGGGAGCTGTTTTTT.

CDR3 DNA sequence: TGCGCCAGCAGCTTGTTGGAGGGCTCCTACGAGCAGTACTTC. Translated: CASSLLEGSYEQYF. This rearrangement joins TRBV5-1 to TRBJ2-7; D may be TRBD2 (6 bases). Trimming took 1 base from V and 0 from J, leaving 8 bases between them. Germline V gene sequence: CDR1 SGHRS, CDR2 YFSETQ. The CDR3 runs to 14 residues.

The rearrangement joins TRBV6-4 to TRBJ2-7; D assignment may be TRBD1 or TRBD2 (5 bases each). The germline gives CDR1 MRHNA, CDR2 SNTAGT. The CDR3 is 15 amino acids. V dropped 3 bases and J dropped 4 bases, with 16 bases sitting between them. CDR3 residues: CASSEEMGVPYEQYF. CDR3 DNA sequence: TGTGCCAGCAGTGAGGAGATGGGGGTGCCGTACGAGCAGTACTTC.

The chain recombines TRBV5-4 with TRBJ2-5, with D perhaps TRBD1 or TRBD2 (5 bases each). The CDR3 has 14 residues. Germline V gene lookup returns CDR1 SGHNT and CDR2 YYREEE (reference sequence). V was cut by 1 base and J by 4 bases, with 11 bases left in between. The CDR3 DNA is TGTGCCAGCAGCTTGCGGGACCAGGCAGAGACCCAGTACTTC. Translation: CASSLRDQAETQYF.

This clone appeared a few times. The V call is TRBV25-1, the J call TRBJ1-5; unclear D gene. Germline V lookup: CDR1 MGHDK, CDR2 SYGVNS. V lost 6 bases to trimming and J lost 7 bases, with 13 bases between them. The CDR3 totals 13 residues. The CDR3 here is CASSNQEGQPQHF. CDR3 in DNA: TGTGCCAGCAGCAACCAGGAGGGACAGCCCCAGCATTTT.

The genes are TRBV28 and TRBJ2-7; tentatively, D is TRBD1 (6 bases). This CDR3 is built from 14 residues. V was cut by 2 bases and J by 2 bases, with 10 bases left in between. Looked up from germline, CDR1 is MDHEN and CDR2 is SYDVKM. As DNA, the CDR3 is TGTGCCAGCAGTTTAGGGGCAGGGGCCTACGAGCAGTACTTC. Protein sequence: CASSLGAGAYEQYF.

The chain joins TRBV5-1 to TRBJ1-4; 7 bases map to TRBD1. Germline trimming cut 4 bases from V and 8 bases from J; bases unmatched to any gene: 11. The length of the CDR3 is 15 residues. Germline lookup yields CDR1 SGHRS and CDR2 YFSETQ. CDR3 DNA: TGCGCCAGCAGCAGGAACAGGGGTTTCGCGGAAAAACTGTTTTTT. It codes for CASSRNRGFAEKLFF.

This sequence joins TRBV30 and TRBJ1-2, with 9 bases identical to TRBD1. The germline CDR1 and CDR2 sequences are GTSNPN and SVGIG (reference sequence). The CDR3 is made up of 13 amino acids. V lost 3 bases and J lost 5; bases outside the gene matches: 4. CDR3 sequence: CAWRGGQGYGYTF. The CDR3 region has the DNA TGTGCCTGGAGGGGAGGACAGGGGTATGGCTACACCTTC.

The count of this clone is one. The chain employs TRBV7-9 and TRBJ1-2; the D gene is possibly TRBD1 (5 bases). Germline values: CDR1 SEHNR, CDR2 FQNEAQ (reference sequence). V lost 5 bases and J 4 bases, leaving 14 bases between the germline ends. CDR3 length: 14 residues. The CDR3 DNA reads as TGTGCCAGCAGCCAAGACAGCCTGTCCTATGGCTACACCTTC. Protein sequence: CASSQDSLSYGYTF.

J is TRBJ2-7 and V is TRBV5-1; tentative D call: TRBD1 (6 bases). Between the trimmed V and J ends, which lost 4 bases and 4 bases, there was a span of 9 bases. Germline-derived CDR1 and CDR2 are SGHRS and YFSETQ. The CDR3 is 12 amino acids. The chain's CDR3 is CASSKDSYEQYF. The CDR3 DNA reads TGCGCCAGCAGCAAGGACAGTTACGAGCAGTACTTC.

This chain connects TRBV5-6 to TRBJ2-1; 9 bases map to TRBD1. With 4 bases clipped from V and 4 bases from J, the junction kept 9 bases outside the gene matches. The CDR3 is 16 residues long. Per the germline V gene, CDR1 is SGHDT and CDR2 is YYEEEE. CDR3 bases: TGTGCCAGCAGCGGGAACGGACAGGGGAATTACAATGAGCAGTTCTTC. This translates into CASSGNGQGNYNEQFF.

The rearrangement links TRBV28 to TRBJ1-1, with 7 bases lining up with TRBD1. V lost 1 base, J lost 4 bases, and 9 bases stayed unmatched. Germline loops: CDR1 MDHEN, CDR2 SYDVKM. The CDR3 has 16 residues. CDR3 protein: CASSLSLLKGATEAFF. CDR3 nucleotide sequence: TGTGCCAGCAGTTTATCTCTCTTAAAGGGGGCCACTGAAGCTTTCTTT.

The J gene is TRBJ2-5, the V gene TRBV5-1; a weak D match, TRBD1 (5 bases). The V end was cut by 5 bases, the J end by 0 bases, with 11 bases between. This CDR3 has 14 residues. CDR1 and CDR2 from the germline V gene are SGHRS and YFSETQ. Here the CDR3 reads CASRISGYQETQYF. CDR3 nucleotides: TGCGCCAGCAGGATATCAGGGTACCAAGAGACCCAGTACTTC.

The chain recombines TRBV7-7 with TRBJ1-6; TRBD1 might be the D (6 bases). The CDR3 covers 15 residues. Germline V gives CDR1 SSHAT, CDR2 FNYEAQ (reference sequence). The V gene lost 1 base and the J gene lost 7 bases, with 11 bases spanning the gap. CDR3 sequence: CASSLVQGDNSPLHF. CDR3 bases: TGTGCCAGCAGCTTAGTACAGGGCGACAATTCACCCCTCCACTTT.

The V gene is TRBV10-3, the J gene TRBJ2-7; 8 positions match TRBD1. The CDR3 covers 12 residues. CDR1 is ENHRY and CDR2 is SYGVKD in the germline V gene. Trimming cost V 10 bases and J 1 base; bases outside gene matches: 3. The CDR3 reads CATGDRSYEQYF. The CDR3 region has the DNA TGTGCCACGGGGGACAGGTCCTACGAGCAGTACTTC.

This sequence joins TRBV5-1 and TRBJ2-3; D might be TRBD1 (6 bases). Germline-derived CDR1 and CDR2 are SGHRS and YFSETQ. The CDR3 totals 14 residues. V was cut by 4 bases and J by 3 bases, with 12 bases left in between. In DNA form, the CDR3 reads TGCGCCAGCAGCCCCCGGACAGATACAGATACGCAGTATTTT. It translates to CASSPRTDTDTQYF.

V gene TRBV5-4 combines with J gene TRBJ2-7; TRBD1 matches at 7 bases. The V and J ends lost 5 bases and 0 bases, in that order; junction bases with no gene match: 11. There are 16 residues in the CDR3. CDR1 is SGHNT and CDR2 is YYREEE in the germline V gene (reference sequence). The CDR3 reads CASSPPGGKGSYEQYF. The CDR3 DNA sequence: TGTGCCAGCAGTCCACCAGGGGGAAAGGGCTCCTACGAGCAGTACTTC.

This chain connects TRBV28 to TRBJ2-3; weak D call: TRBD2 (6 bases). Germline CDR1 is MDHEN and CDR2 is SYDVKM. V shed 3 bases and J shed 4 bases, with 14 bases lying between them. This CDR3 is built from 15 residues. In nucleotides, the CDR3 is TGTGCCAGCAGTTTCGTCGGGAGTGTAGCAGATACGCAGTATTTT. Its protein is CASSFVGSVADTQYF. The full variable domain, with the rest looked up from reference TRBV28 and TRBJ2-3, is DVKVTQSSRYLVKRTGEKVFLECVQDMDHENMFWYRQDPGLGLRLIYFSYDVKMKEKGDIPEGYSVSREKKERFSLILESASTNQTSMYLCASSFVGSVADTQYFGPGTRLTVL.

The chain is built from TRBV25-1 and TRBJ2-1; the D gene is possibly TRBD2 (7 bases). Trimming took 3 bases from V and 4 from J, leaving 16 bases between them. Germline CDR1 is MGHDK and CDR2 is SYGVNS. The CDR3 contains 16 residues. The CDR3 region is CASSDAGAQPYNEQFF. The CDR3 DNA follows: TGTGCCAGCAGTGATGCGGGGGCGCAACCTTACAATGAGCAGTTCTTC.

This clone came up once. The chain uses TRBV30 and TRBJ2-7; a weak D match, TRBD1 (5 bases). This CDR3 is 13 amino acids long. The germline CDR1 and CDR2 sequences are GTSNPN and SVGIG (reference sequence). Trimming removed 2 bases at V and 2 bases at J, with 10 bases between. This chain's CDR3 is CAWSKGAAYEQYF. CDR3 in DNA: TGTGCCTGGAGTAAAGGGGCAGCCTACGAGCAGTACTTC.

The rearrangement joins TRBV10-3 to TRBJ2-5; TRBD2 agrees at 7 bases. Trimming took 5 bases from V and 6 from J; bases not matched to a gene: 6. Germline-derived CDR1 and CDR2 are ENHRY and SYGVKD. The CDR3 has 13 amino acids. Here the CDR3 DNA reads TGTGCCATCAGTACCGGGGGGATTCAGACCCAGTACTTC. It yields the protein CAISTGGIQTQYF.

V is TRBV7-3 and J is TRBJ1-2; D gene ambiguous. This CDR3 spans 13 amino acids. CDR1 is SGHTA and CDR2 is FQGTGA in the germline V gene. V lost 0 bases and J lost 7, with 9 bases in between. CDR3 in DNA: TGTGCCAGCAGCTTAACCCCGGAGGGTGGCTACACCTTC. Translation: CASSLTPEGGYTF.

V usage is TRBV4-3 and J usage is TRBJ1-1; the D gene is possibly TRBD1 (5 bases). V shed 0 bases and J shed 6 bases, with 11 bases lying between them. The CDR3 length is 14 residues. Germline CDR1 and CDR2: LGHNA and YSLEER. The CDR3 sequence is CASSQDPGGPEAFF. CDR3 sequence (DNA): TGCGCCAGCAGCCAAGATCCCGGGGGTCCTGAAGCTTTCTTT.